This T cell receptor beta chain was sequenced during a study of CD8+CD57+ T cells in acquired aplastic anemia. About the research overall: On average, sorted CD4+ and CD8+ cells gave 3.2 ug of DNA. Where healthy donors were concerned, CD4+ cells averaged approximately 10 million reads.

The CDR3 has 14 amino acids. V lost 10 bases and J 4 bases, leaving 20 bases between the germline ends. Germline lookup yields CDR1 ENHRY and CDR2 SYGVKD. Genomic DNA, serving as template, underwent TCR beta VDJ and CDR3 profiling. TCRdb itself ran the reads through MiXCR, one entry per CDR3 protein. This table holds just over 400,000 distinct CDR3 sequences, 55% to 75% found once. Sequencing input: sorted CD4+, CD8+, or CD8+CD57+ T cells (not recorded which) from PBMCs. The genes are TRBV10-3 and TRBJ2-7, with a weak D call TRBD1 (6 bases). The origin of this receptor is a human donor in good health, serving as a control. The CDR3 region is CASMVGRGFYEQYF. CDR3 in DNA: TGTGCCAGCATGGTGGGCAGGGGTTTTTACGAGCAGTACTTC.